Listed here are 8 T cell receptor beta chains from one sample, sequenced in a study of T cell clonotyping in hematopoietic cell transplantation. The method was immunoSEQ multiplex PCR; TCRdb's version includes in-frame clones alone and lacks a portion of them. The table shows some 6,000 clones, with roughly 78% occurring only once. The source was peripheral blood mononuclear cells, collected 180 days after allogeneic stem cell transplant. The origin of the receptors is a male patient aged 70 to 85 who had an allogeneic stem cell transplant from an unrelated donor, so T cells may come from the graft donor. Some clones in this sample may be carry-over from other donors' samples.

This clone was picked up one time. The chain couples TRBV4-1 to TRBJ1-5, with unresolved D. The CDR3 totals 18 residues. Germline V gives CDR1 MGHRA, CDR2 YSYEKL. Trimming pared 0 bases from V and 3 bases from J, leaving 18 bases between. The CDR3 reads CASSQDPLKPRPNQPQHF. As DNA, the CDR3 is TGCGCCAGCAGCCAAGATCCACTAAAACCGAGGCCCAATCAGCCCCAGCATTTT.

The gene calls are TRBV27 and TRBJ2-1, with TRBD2 matching 7 bases. This CDR3 spans 13 amino acids. Germline V gene data show CDR1 as MNHEY and CDR2 as SMNVEV (reference sequence). J lost 5 bases, V lost 6 bases, and 4 bases had no gene match. The CDR3 is CASRSGTHNEQFF. Here the CDR3 DNA reads TGTGCCAGCAGGAGCGGGACGCACAATGAGCAGTTCTTC.

This rearrangement joins TRBV10-3 to TRBJ2-7, with D maybe TRBD2 (6 bases). Germline V gene sequence: CDR1 ENHRY, CDR2 SYGVKD. The CDR3 runs to 16 residues. Trimming took 3 bases from V and 0 from J, leaving 15 bases between them. CDR3 amino acids: CAISDSGEFISYEQYF. CDR3 nucleotide sequence: TGTGCCATCAGTGATTCGGGGGAGTTCATCTCCTACGAGCAGTACTTC.

The chain links TRBV6-5 to TRBJ1-1, with D unclear. CDR1 is MNHEY, CDR2 SVGAGI, per germline. Between the trimmed V and J ends, which lost 2 bases and 0 bases, there was a span of 7 bases. CDR3 length equals 14 residues. The CDR3 loop is CASSYRALNTEAFF. In DNA form, the CDR3 reads TGTGCCAGCAGTTACAGGGCCCTGAACACTGAAGCTTTCTTT.

The V call is TRBV13, the J call TRBJ1-2; D may be TRBD1 (6 bases). V lost 2 bases and J 4 bases, leaving 11 bases between the germline ends. The CDR3 contains 14 residues. CDR1 PRHDT and CDR2 FYEKMQ come from the germline V gene (reference sequence). This CDR3 reads CASSLSRGLYGYTF. The DNA of the CDR3 is TGTGCCAGCAGCTTATCCCGGGGGCTCTATGGCTACACCTTC.

V usage is TRBV18 and J usage is TRBJ2-3, with a possible D match to TRBD2 (6 bases). In germline, CDR1 is KGHSH, CDR2 LQKENI. CDR3 length: 14 residues. V lost 3 bases to trimming and J lost 2 bases, with 9 bases between them. CDR3 sequence: CASSPTGATDTQYF. The CDR3 nucleotides read TGTGCCAGCTCACCTACGGGAGCCACAGATACGCAGTATTTT.

This chain links TRBV30 with TRBJ2-7, with D perhaps TRBD2 (5 bases). The CDR3 consists of 12 residues. Germline CDR1 GTSNPN, CDR2 SVGIG (reference sequence). V lost 5 bases and J lost 4, with 12 bases in between. Written as DNA, the CDR3 is TGTGCCTGGCAGGCTAGCTCGTACGAGCAGTACTTC. Translated, it gives CAWQASSYEQYF. Complete variable domain (other parts from reference TRBV30 and TRBJ2-7): SQTIHQWPATLVQPVGSPLSLECTVEGTSNPNLYWYRQAAGRGLQLLFYSVGIGQISSEVPQNLSASRPQDRQFILSSKKLLLSDSGFYLCAWQASSYEQYFGPGTRLTVT.

This clone is a singleton in its sample. CDR3 amino acids: CASSASGSRVLETQYF. DNA of the CDR3: TGCGCCAGCAGCGCTAGCGGGAGTAGGGTATTAGAGACCCAGTACTTC. V is TRBV5-1 and J is TRBJ2-5; 10 nucleotides line up with TRBD2. The CDR3 consists of 16 residues. V shed 4 bases and J 4 bases; nucleotides not matched to a gene: 10. In germline, CDR1 is SGHRS, CDR2 YFSETQ. Full variable domain (rest looked up from reference TRBV5-1 and TRBJ2-5): KAGVTQTPRYLIKTRGQQVTLSCSPISGHRSVSWYQQTPGQGLQFLFEYFSETQRNKGNFPGRFSGRQFSNSRSEMNVSTLELGDSALYLCASSASGSRVLETQYFGPGTRLLVL.